The entry below gives a single T cell receptor beta chain sequence along with its context. Its antigen is unidentified. This CDR3 has 14 residues. Germline-derived CDR1 and CDR2 are LNHDA and SQIVND (reference sequence). Trimming removed 5 bases from V and 2 bases from J; junction bases left unmatched: 3. The data were taken from a study of cytomegalovirus exposure and HLA in healthy donors. For the study at large: There were under 140 million unique TCR beta sequences, drawn from about 200 million T cells, in an earlier analysis. Caucasian-associated ancestry cluster membership applied to under 85% of around 400 genotyped donors.

Study-wide findings and caveats: It was 160 or so TCR beta chains that were listed as cytomegalovirus-associated. Presence/absence analysis assumed near-uniform sequencing depth across donors.

Primers included in the PCR were 60 Vbeta and 13 Jbeta primers. Only in-frame clones appear in the TCRdb table, and some are missing; sequencing was by immunoSEQ multiplex PCR. The sample gives under 140,000 clones, approximately 80% of which show up once; approximately 5.6% is in the top ten. This TCR was recovered from a man aged 30-40 years in good health and CMV-seropositive. V and J are TRBV19 and TRBJ1-5; 7 bases map to TRBD1. The sequencing sample was made of PBMCs. CDR3 nucleotides: TGTGCCAGTAGTGGCACAGGGGGCAATCAGCCCCAGCATTTT. This translates into CASSGTGGNQPQHF.